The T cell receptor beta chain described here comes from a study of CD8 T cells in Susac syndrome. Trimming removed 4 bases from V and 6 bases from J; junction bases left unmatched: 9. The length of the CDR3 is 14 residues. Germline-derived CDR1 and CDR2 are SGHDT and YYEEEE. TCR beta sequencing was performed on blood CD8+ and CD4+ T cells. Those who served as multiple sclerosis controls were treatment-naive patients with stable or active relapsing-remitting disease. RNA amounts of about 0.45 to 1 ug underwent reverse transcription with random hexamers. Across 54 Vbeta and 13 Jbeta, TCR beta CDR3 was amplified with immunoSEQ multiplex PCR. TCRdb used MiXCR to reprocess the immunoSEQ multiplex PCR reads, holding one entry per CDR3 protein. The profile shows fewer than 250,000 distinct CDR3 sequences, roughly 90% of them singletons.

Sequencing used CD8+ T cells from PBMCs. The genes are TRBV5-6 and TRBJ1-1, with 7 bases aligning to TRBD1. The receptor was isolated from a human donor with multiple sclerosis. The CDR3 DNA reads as TGTGCCAGCAGCCCCTTACCGGGACAGTCTGAAGCTTTCTTT. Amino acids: CASSPLPGQSEAFF.